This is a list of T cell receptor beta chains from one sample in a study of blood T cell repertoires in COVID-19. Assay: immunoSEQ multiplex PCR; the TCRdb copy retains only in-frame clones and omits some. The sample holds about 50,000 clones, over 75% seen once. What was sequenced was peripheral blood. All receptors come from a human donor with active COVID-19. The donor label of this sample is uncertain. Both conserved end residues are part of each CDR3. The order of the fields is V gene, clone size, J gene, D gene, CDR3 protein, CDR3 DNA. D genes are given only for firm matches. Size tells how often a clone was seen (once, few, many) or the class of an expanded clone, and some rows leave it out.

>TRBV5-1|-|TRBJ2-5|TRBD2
CASSLWEGETQYF
TGCGCCAGCAGCTTATGGGAGGGCGAGACCCAGTACTTC
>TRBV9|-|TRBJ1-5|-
CASSVGQSNQPQHF
TGTGCCAGCAGCGTAGGACAGAGCAATCAGCCCCAGCATTTT
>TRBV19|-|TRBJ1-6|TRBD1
CASGDSHNSPLHF
TGTGCCAGCGGGGACAGTCATAATTCACCCCTCCACTTT
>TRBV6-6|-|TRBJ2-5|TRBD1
CASKGAGGGETQYF
TGTGCCAGCAAAGGAGCAGGGGGCGGCGAGACCCAGTACTTC
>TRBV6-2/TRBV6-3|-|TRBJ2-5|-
CASSYLNPGETQYF
TGTGCCAGCAGTTACTTGAACCCGGGGGAGACCCAGTACTTC
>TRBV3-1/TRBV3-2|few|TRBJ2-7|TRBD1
CASSRPGQGAYEQYF
TGTGCCAGCAGCCGACCGGGACAGGGGGCATACGAGCAGTACTTC
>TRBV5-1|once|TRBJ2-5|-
CARQEEQETQYF
TGCGCCAGGCAGGAGGAGCAAGAGACCCAGTACTTC
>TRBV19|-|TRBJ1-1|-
CASSVTGNTEAFF
TGTGCCAGTAGTGTAACAGGGAACACTGAAGCTTTCTTT
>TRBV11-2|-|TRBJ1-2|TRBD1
CASSLGDRPYGYTF
TGTGCCAGCAGCTTAGGGGACAGGCCCTATGGCTACACCTTC
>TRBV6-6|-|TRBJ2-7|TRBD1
CASSFSGGEQYF
TGTGCCAGCAGTTTTTCAGGGGGCGAGCAGTACTTC
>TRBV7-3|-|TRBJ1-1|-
CASSLGGEAFF
TGTGCCAGCAGCTTAGGAGGGGAAGCTTTCTTT
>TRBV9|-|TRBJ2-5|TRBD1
CASSEGQHHQETQYF
TGTGCCAGCAGCGAGGGACAGCATCACCAAGAGACCCAGTACTTC
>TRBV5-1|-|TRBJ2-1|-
CASSWDTSNEQFF
TGCGCCAGCAGCTGGGACACCTCCAATGAGCAGTTCTTC
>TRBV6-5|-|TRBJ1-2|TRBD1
CASTTGAYNYGYTF
TGTGCCAGCACCACAGGGGCCTATAACTATGGCTACACCTTC
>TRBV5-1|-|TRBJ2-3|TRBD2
CASSPPGGGGTDTQYF
TGCGCCAGCAGCCCCCCGGGCGGGGGGGGCACAGATACGCAGTATTTT
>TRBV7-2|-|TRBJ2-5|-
CASSSRETQYF
TGTGCCAGCAGCTCGCGGGAGACCCAGTACTTC
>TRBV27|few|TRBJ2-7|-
CAGGGVLWDEQYF
TGTGCCGGAGGGGGGGTACTTTGGGACGAGCAGTACTTC
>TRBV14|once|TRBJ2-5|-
CASSLRVSQETQYF
TGTGCCAGCAGTCTCAGGGTCTCTCAAGAGACCCAGTACTTC
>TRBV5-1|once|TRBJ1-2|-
CASSLRTESYGYTF
TGCGCCAGCAGCTTACGGACAGAGTCCTATGGCTACACCTTC
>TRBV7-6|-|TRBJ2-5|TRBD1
CASSPGTGRKETQYF
TGTGCCAGCAGCCCCGGGACAGGACGCAAAGAGACCCAGTACTTC
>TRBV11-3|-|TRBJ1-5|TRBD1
CASSSRDRDGQPQHF
TGTGCCAGCAGCTCCCGGGACAGGGATGGTCAGCCCCAGCATTTT
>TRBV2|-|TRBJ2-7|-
CASTLGFPYEQYF
TGTGCCAGCACCCTCGGGTTCCCCTACGAGCAGTACTTC
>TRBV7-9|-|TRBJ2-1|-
CASSLAGGYNEQFF
TGTGCCAGCAGCTTAGCGGGAGGCTACAATGAGCAGTTCTTC
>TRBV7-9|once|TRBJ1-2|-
CASSSSDSPYGYTF
TGTGCCAGCAGCTCCTCCGACAGCCCCTATGGCTACACCTTC
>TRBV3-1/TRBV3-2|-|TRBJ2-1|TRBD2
CASSQGPPSGSYLNEQFF
TGTGCCAGCAGCCAAGGTCCCCCTAGCGGGAGTTATCTGAATGAGCAGTTCTTC
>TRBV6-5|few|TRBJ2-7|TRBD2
CASGGLAGDEQYF
TGTGCCAGCGGGGGACTAGCGGGAGACGAGCAGTACTTC
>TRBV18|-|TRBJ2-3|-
CASSPTLISTDTQYF
TGTGCCAGCTCACCGACTTTAATAAGCACAGATACGCAGTATTTT
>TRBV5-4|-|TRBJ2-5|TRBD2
CASSSGGLKETQYF
TGTGCCAGCAGCTCGGGGGGGCTCAAAGAGACCCAGTACTTC
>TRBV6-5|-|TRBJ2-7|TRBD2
CASSPGGGYEQYF
TGTGCCAGCAGTCCCGGGGGGGGCTACGAGCAGTACTTC
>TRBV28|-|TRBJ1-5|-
CASSRTGTLNQPQHF
TGTGCCAGCAGTCGGACCGGGACTTTAAATCAGCCCCAGCATTTT
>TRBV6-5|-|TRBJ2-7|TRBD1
CASSRGQGYEQYF
TGTGCCAGCAGCCGGGGACAGGGGTACGAGCAGTACTTC
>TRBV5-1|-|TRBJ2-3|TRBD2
CASSLGIFGGSSTDTQYF
TGCGCCAGCAGCTTGGGTATATTCGGCGGGAGCTCCACAGATACGCAGTATTTT
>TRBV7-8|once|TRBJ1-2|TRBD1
CASSWGQRNYGYTF
TGTGCCAGCAGCTGGGGACAGCGAAACTATGGCTACACCTTC
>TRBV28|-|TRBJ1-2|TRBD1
CASSPAGGPGYTF
TGTGCCAGCAGCCCCGCAGGGGGCCCTGGCTACACCTTC
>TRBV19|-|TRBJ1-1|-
CASSSPAGGMNTEAFF
TGTGCCAGTAGCTCCCCGGCGGGGGGAATGAACACTGAAGCTTTCTTT
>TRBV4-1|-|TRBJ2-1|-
CASSQDTERTYNEQFF
TGCGCCAGCAGCCAAGACACGGAGAGAACCTACAATGAGCAGTTCTTC
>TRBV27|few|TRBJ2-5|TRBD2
CASSLLAGQETQYF
TGTGCCAGCAGTTTATTAGCGGGCCAAGAGACCCAGTACTTC
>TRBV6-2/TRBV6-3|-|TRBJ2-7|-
CASSPPPTQLYEQYF
TGTGCCAGCAGCCCCCCCCCGACACAACTCTACGAGCAGTACTTC
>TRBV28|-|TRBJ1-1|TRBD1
CASSNFNRGEAFF
TGTGCCAGCAGTAACTTTAACAGGGGTGAAGCTTTCTTT
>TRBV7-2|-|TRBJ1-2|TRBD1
CASSARDSHRLGYGYTF
TGTGCCAGCAGCGCCCGGGACAGCCACCGCTTGGGCTATGGCTACACCTTC
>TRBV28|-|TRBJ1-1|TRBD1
CASLLTGAPTEAFF
TGTGCCAGCCTTCTGACAGGGGCGCCCACTGAAGCTTTCTTT
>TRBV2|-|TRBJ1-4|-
CASSEGTTNEKLFF
TGTGCCAGCAGTGAAGGGACTACTAATGAAAAACTGTTTTTT
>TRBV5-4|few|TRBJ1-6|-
CASSLQGNNSPLHF
TGTGCCAGCAGCTTGCAGGGAAATAATTCACCCCTCCACTTT
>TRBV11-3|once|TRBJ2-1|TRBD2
CASITLAREGYNEQFF
TGTGCCAGCATTACCCTCGCGAGGGAGGGGTACAATGAGCAGTTCTTC
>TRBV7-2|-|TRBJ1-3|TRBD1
CASSLATGAGNTIYF
TGTGCCAGCAGCTTAGCGACAGGGGCTGGAAACACCATATATTTT
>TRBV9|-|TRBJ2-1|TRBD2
CASSSAGAPYNEQFF
TGTGCCAGCAGCTCAGCGGGAGCCCCCTACAATGAGCAGTTCTTC
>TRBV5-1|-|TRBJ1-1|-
CASSLDRTNTEAFF
TGCGCCAGCAGCTTGGACAGGACGAACACTGAAGCTTTCTTT
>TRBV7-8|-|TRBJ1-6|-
CASSLDRAENSPLHF
TGTGCCAGCAGCTTAGACAGGGCAGAAAATTCACCCCTCCACTTT
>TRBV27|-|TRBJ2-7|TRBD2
CASSFGRGIEQYF
TGTGCCAGCAGTTTCGGGAGGGGAATCGAGCAGTACTTC